This T cell receptor beta chain was captured by sequencing in a study of T cells in women clearing cervical HPV infection. Looking at the study overall: Cases' blood sampling followed lesion detection by median roughly 150 days (90 to 200).

Sequencing used immunoSEQ multiplex PCR; TCRdb keeps in-frame clones, though not all of them. In total, the table holds about 24,000 clones. The germline V gene encodes CDR1 DFQATT and CDR2 SNEGSKA (reference sequence). V shed 1 base and J shed 5 bases, with 15 bases lying between them. This CDR3 is 14 amino acids long. A note on this clone: The read finishes 3 residues shy of the CDR3 end, and the germline J gene is used to complete it.

This TCR derives from a woman aged 18 to 69 with a cervical HPV16 infection that either progressed to CIN3+ or cleared (not recorded which). The sample was blood buffy coat. The V call is TRBV20-1, the J call TRBJ2-7; TRBD2 might be the D (6 bases). CDR3 DNA (partial): TGCAGTGCTAGAGTTCTAGCGAGGAGGAACGAG. Translating gives CSARVLARRNE. The entire CDR3 reads CSARVLARRNEQYF.